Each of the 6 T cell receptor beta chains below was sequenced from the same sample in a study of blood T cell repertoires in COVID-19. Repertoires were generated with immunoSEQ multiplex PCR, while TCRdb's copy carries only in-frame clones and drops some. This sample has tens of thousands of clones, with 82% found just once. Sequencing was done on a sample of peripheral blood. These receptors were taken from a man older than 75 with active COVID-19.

The CDR3 protein is CATSLQVSSDTQYF. CDR3 nucleotide sequence: TGTGCCACCAGCTTACAGGTTAGCAGTGATACGCAGTATTTT. The chain recombines TRBV15 with TRBJ2-3, with D perhaps matching TRBD1 (5 bases). The CDR3 has 14 residues. Trimming stripped 5 bases from V and 6 bases from J, with 15 bases between. The germline V gene encodes CDR1 LNHNV and CDR2 YYDKDF (reference sequence). The complete variable domain, with remaining parts taken from reference TRBV15 and TRBJ2-3, reads DAMVIQNPRYQVTQFGKPVTLSCSQTLNHNVMYWYQQKSSQAPKLLFHYYDKDFNNEADTPDNFQSRRPNTSFCFLDIRSPGLGDTAMYLCATSLQVSSDTQYFGPGTRLTVL.

The CDR3 DNA follows: TGTGCCACCTCTCAAACAGGGATCACAGATACGCAGTATTTT. Encoded protein: CATSQTGITDTQYF. This rearrangement joins TRBV5-6 to TRBJ2-3; maybe TRBD1 (6 bases). V was pared by 9 bases and J by 2 bases, with 16 bases between. CDR3 length equals 14 residues. Germline V gene data show CDR1 as SGHDT and CDR2 as YYEEEE.

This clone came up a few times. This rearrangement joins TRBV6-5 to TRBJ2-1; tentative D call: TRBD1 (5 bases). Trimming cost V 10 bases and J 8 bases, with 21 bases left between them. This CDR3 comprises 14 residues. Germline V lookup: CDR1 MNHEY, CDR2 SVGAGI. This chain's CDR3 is CANLRVRGGHEQFF. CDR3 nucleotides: TGTGCCAACCTACGGGTAAGGGGTGGGCATGAGCAGTTCTTC.

The CDR3 region is CASRPTAHLNTEAFF. The CDR3 region has the DNA TGTGCCAGTAGACCCACAGCACACCTGAACACTGAAGCTTTCTTT. The gene calls are TRBV19 and TRBJ1-1; D remains unclear. V shed 6 bases and J shed 0 bases, with 14 bases lying between them. The germline CDR1 and CDR2 sequences are LNHDA and SQIVND (reference sequence). This CDR3 has 15 amino acids.

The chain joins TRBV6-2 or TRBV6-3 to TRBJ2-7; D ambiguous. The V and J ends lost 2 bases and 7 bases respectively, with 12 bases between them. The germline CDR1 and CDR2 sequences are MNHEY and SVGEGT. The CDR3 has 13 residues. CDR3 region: CASSYPQEGEQYF. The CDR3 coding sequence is TGTGCCAGCAGTTACCCCCAGGAAGGAGAGCAGTACTTC.

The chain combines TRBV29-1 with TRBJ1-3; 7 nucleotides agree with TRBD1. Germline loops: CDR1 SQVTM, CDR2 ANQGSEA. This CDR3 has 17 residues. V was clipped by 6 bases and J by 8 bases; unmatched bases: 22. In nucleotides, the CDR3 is TGCAGCGTCGTTGGGGAAACAGGGGATGGGGATAGTTACACCATATATTTT. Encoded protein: CSVVGETGDGDSYTIYF.